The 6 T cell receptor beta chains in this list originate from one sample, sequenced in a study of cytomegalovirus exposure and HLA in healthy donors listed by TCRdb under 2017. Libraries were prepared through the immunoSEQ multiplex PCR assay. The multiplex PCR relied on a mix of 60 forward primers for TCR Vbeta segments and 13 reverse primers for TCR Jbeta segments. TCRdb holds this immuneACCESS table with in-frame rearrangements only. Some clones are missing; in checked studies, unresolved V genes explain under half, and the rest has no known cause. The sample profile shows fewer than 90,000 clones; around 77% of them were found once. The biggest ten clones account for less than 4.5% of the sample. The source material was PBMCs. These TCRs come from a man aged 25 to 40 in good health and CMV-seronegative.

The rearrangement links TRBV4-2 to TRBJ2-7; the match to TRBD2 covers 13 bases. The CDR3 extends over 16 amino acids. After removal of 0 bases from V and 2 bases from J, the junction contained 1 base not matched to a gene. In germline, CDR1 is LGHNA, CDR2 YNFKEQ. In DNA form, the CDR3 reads TGTGCCAGCAGCCAAGAGGGACTAGCGGGGCCCTACGAGCAGTACTTC. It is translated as CASSQEGLAGPYEQYF.

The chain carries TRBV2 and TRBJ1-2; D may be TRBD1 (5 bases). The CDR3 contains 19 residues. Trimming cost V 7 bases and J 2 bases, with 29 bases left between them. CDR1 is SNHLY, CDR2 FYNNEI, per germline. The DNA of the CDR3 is TGTGCCAGCACCGGAAGTCGCTACCTACAGGAGACGAGAAACTATGGCTACACCTTC. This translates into CASTGSRYLQETRNYGYTF.

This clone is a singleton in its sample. CDR3 in amino acids: CASSPPLLAGGPKETQYF. The CDR3, as DNA: TGTGCCAGCTCACCACCGCTCCTAGCGGGGGGGCCTAAGGAGACCCAGTACTTC. This rearrangement joins TRBV18 to TRBJ2-5, with 12 bases fitting TRBD2. Germline trimming cut 0 bases from V and 5 bases from J; bases unmatched to any gene: 10. CDR3 length: 18 amino acids. Germline CDR1 reads KGHSH; CDR2 reads LQKENI.

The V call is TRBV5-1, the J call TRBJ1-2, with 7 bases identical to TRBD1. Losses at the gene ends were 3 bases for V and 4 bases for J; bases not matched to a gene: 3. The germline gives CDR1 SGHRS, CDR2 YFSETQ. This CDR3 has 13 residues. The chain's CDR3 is CASSSGTVYGYTF. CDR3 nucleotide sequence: TGCGCCAGCAGCTCTGGGACAGTCTATGGCTACACCTTC.

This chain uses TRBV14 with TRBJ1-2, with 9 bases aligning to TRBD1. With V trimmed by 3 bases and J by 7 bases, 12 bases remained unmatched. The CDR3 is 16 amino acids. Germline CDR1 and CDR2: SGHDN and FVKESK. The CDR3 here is CASSHLTPTGGGGYTF. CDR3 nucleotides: TGTGCCAGCAGCCATCTCACTCCGACAGGGGGTGGTGGCTACACCTTC.

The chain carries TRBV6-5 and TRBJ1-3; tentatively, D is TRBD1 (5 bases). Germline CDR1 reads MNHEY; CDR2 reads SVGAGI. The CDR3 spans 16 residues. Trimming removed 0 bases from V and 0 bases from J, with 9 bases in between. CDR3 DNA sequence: TGTGCCAGCAGTTACTCGACAGACCACTCTGGAAACACCATATATTTT. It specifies CASSYSTDHSGNTIYF.